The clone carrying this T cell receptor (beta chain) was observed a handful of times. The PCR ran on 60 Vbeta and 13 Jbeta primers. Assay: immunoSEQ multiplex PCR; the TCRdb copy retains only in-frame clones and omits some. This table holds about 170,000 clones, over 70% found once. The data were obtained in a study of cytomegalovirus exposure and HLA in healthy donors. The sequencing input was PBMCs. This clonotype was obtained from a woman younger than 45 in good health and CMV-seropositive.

The CDR3 coding sequence is TGTGCCTGGACCTCAGAGCGGGACTCCTACGAGCAGTACTTC. The encoded protein is CAWTSERDSYEQYF. The chain is built from TRBV30 and TRBJ2-7; 7 bases are shared with TRBD2. Per germline, CDR1 GTSNPN and CDR2 SVGIG (reference sequence). The CDR3 has 14 amino acids. With V trimmed by 4 bases and J by 0 bases, 6 bases remained unmatched. The full variable domain, completed using reference TRBV30 and TRBJ2-7, is SQTIHQWPATLVQPVGSPLSLECTVEGTSNPNLYWYRQAAGRGLQLLFYSVGIGQISSEVPQNLSASRPQDRQFILSSKKLLLSDSGFYLCAWTSERDSYEQYFGPGTRLTVT.